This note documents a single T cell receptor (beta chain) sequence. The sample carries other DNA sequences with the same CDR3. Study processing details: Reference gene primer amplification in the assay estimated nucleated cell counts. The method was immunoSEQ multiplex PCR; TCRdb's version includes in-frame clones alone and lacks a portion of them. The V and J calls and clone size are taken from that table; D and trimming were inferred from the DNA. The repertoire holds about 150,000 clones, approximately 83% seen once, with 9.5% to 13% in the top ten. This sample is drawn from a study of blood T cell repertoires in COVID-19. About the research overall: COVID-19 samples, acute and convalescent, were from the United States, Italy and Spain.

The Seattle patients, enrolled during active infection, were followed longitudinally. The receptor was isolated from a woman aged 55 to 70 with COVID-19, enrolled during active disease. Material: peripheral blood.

This CDR3 is CASRAGGQPQHF. CDR3 DNA: TGTGCCAGCAGAGCAGGGGGACAGCCCCAGCATTTT. The rearrangement joins TRBV6-5 to TRBJ1-5; 7 positions match TRBD1. Germline CDR1 is MNHEY and CDR2 is SVGAGI. The J segment lost 7 bases and the V segment lost 6 bases, leaving 3 bases of the junction unmatched. The length of the CDR3 is 12 residues.